Listed below are T cell receptor beta chains from one sample, sequenced in a study of cytomegalovirus exposure and HLA in healthy donors. Some clones are missing from TCRdb's copy, which holds only in-frame ones; the method was immunoSEQ multiplex PCR. The sample has about 67,000 clones; around 78% are singletons. The sample comprised PBMCs. These receptor sequences come from a man aged 35 to 55 in good health and CMV-seronegative. Both conserved end residues are part of each CDR3. Fields, in order: clone size, CDR3 length, J gene, V gene, D gene, CDR3 DNA, CDR3 protein. The D gene is left open where the match is weak. The size field is filled for only some rows; it gives once, few, many or a size class.

size: NA
length: 15
J: TRBJ2-7
V: TRBV28
D: NA
DNA: TGTGCCAGCAGCTCAGGGGGGTCTCCCTCCTACGAGCAGTACTTC
CDR3: CASSSGGSPSYEQYF

size: NA
length: 14
J: TRBJ1-5
V: TRBV28
D: NA
DNA: TGTGCCAGCAGTTCCGGGGGAGGCAATCAGCCCCAGCATTTT
CDR3: CASSSGGGNQPQHF

size: NA
length: 17
J: TRBJ1-4
V: TRBV11-2
D: NA
DNA: TGTGCCAGCAGCCCACGGGAGTCGGTCGTCACTAATGAAAAACTGTTTTTT
CDR3: CASSPRESVVTNEKLFF

size: NA
length: 16
J: TRBJ2-1
V: TRBV6-6
D: NA
DNA: TGTGCCAGCAGTTACTCGTGGGGGGACTCCTACAATGAGCAGTTCTTC
CDR3: CASSYSWGDSYNEQFF

size: few
length: 19
J: TRBJ2-1
V: TRBV7-5
D: NA
DNA: TGTGTCAGAAGCTTAGTTTCCGGACTAGCGGGAGAATGGTACAATGAGCAGTTCTTC
CDR3: CVRSLVSGLAGEWYNEQFF

size: NA
length: 16
J: TRBJ1-5
V: TRBV23-1
D: TRBD1
DNA: TGCGCCAGCAGTCAAGGACAGGGGGTAGGCAATCAGCCCCAGCATTTT
CDR3: CASSQGQGVGNQPQHF

size: NA
length: 15
J: TRBJ2-5
V: TRBV18
D: TRBD2
DNA: TGTGCCAGCTCACCAACGATAGCGGGGCAAGAGACCCAGTACTTC
CDR3: CASSPTIAGQETQYF

size: NA
length: 14
J: TRBJ1-2
V: TRBV5-1
D: NA
DNA: TGCGCCAGCAGCTTAGACACGTCTAACTATGGCTACACCTTC
CDR3: CASSLDTSNYGYTF

size: NA
length: 16
J: TRBJ1-6
V: TRBV7-9
D: NA
DNA: TGTGCCAGCAGCCCCAGCCAGGGGATCTATAATTCACCCCTCCACTTT
CDR3: CASSPSQGIYNSPLHF

size: NA
length: 15
J: TRBJ2-5
V: TRBV6-1
D: TRBD2
DNA: TGTGCCAGCACCAGACTAGCGGCGTACCAAGAGACCCAGTACTTC
CDR3: CASTRLAAYQETQYF

size: NA
length: 13
J: TRBJ1-2
V: TRBV19
D: TRBD1
DNA: TGTGCCAGTAGTACGGGACAGGGATATGGCTACACCTTC
CDR3: CASSTGQGYGYTF

size: NA
length: 14
J: TRBJ2-7
V: TRBV6-5
D: NA
DNA: TGTGCCAGCAGTTATGGGTGGAGGGAGTACGAGCAGTACTTC
CDR3: CASSYGWREYEQYF

size: few
length: 14
J: TRBJ1-4
V: TRBV6-1
D: NA
DNA: TGTGCCAGCAGTCTTTATGCAACTAATGAAAAACTGTTTTTT
CDR3: CASSLYATNEKLFF

size: NA
length: 15
J: TRBJ2-2
V: TRBV18
D: TRBD1
DNA: TGTGCCAGCTCACAGGACAGGAGGAACACCGGGGAGCTGTTTTTT
CDR3: CASSQDRRNTGELFF

size: NA
length: 15
J: TRBJ2-5
V: TRBV19
D: TRBD1
DNA: TGTGCCAGTAGTGTCACCGGGACAGGGGGAGAGACCCAGTACTTC
CDR3: CASSVTGTGGETQYF

size: NA
length: 11
J: TRBJ2-7
V: TRBV10-3
D: NA
DNA: TGTGCCACCGCTCTAGCGAGGGAGCAGTACTTC
CDR3: CATALAREQYF

size: NA
length: 20
J: TRBJ2-1
V: TRBV18
D: TRBD2
DNA: TGTGCCAGCTCACCACGGTGGGGAGCGGGAGGGCCGGGCTCCTACAATGAGCAGTTCTTC
CDR3: CASSPRWGAGGPGSYNEQFF

size: NA
length: 15
J: TRBJ2-7
V: TRBV5-1
D: TRBD1
DNA: TGCGCCAGCAGCATAACAGGGGGCTCGGAGTACGAGCAGTACTTC
CDR3: CASSITGGSEYEQYF

size: NA
length: 14
J: TRBJ1-6
V: TRBV19
D: NA
DNA: TGTGCCAGTAGACTTGGACAGTATAATTCACCCCTCCACTTT
CDR3: CASRLGQYNSPLHF

size: NA
length: 14
J: TRBJ2-7
V: TRBV7-6
D: TRBD1
DNA: TGTGCCAGCAGCCGGACAGGGGGCCCCTACGAGCAGTACTTC
CDR3: CASSRTGGPYEQYF

size: NA
length: 16
J: TRBJ2-7
V: TRBV28
D: NA
DNA: TGTGCCAGCAGTCCGGGGGGCGGGGGAACCCGCTACGAGCAGTACTTC
CDR3: CASSPGGGGTRYEQYF

size: once
length: 18
J: TRBJ1-5
V: TRBV7-8
D: TRBD1
DNA: TGTGCCAGCAGCCCTTTCACTACCTGGACAGGGGAAAATCAGCCCCAGCATTTT
CDR3: CASSPFTTWTGENQPQHF

size: NA
length: 14
J: TRBJ1-4
V: TRBV5-1
D: TRBD1
DNA: TGCGCCAGCAGCCCCGGGACAGGGCCTGAAAAACTGTTTTTT
CDR3: CASSPGTGPEKLFF

size: once
length: 14
J: TRBJ2-7
V: TRBV27
D: NA
DNA: TGTGCCAGCAGCCTAAGGCGAGACAGCTACGAGCAGTACTTC
CDR3: CASSLRRDSYEQYF

size: NA
length: 12
J: TRBJ1-2
V: TRBV18
D: TRBD1
DNA: TGTGCCAGCTCGGGACAGGGCTATGGCTACACCTTC
CDR3: CASSGQGYGYTF

size: NA
length: 16
J: TRBJ2-5
V: TRBV5-1
D: NA
DNA: TGCGCCAGCAGCTTGGGACTCACGACCCCGCAAGAGACCCAGTACTTC
CDR3: CASSLGLTTPQETQYF

size: NA
length: 14
J: TRBJ2-5
V: TRBV2
D: TRBD2
DNA: TGTGCCAGGGGAGGGGAAAGGTCCGACGAGACCCAGTACTTC
CDR3: CARGGERSDETQYF

size: NA
length: 15
J: TRBJ2-7
V: TRBV5-5
D: TRBD2
DNA: TGTGCCAGCAGCCCCGGGACTAGCGGGAGAACCGAGCAGTACTTC
CDR3: CASSPGTSGRTEQYF

size: NA
length: 15
J: TRBJ2-5
V: TRBV28
D: TRBD2
DNA: TGTGCCAGCAGCCCTAGACTAGCGGGAGCAGAGACCCAGTACTTC
CDR3: CASSPRLAGAETQYF

size: NA
length: 15
J: TRBJ2-5
V: TRBV5-1
D: TRBD1
DNA: TGCGCCAGCAGCTCCGGGACAGGGATCAAGGAGACCCAGTACTTC
CDR3: CASSSGTGIKETQYF

size: few
length: 15
J: TRBJ2-7
V: TRBV6-6
D: TRBD2
DNA: TGTGCCAGCAGCTCCGCCGGGACTAGCGGCTACGAGCAGTACTTC
CDR3: CASSSAGTSGYEQYF

size: NA
length: 14
J: TRBJ1-1
V: TRBV9
D: NA
DNA: TGTGCCAGCAGCGTAATCCCTCTGGGCGCTGAAGCTTTCTTT
CDR3: CASSVIPLGAEAFF

size: few
length: 14
J: TRBJ2-5
V: TRBV7-9
D: TRBD1
DNA: TGTGCCAGCAGCTTGGGACAGGGCCTCGAGACCCAGTACTTC
CDR3: CASSLGQGLETQYF

size: once
length: 16
J: TRBJ2-1
V: TRBV28
D: TRBD2
DNA: TGTGCCAGCAGTTTGCTCCTAGCGGGCTCGAACTATGAGCAGTTCTTC
CDR3: CASSLLLAGSNYEQFF

size: NA
length: 12
J: TRBJ1-1
V: TRBV19
D: NA
DNA: TGTGCCATATCGGACAGAAGGACTGAAGCTTTCTTT
CDR3: CAISDRRTEAFF

size: NA
length: 14
J: TRBJ2-7
V: TRBV11-2
D: TRBD1
DNA: TGTGCCAGCAGCTTTGGGACAGGGAGATACGAGCAGTACTTC
CDR3: CASSFGTGRYEQYF

size: once
length: 16
J: TRBJ2-7
V: TRBV5-4
D: TRBD2
DNA: TGTGCCAGCAGCTCGGGACTAGCGAACGGAGGGGGCGAGCAGTACTTC
CDR3: CASSSGLANGGGEQYF

size: NA
length: 14
J: TRBJ2-4
V: TRBV5-6
D: NA
DNA: TGTGCCAGCAGCTTCGGCGGGCGGGGAGGCATTCAGTACTTC
CDR3: CASSFGGRGGIQYF

size: NA
length: 15
J: TRBJ2-4
V: TRBV7-3
D: NA
DNA: TGTGCCAGCAGCTTAACGGGCGCCCAGGAAGGCATTCAGTACTTC
CDR3: CASSLTGAQEGIQYF

size: NA
length: 15
J: TRBJ2-3
V: TRBV5-1
D: TRBD2
DNA: TGCGCCAGCAGCTTGGGACTAGCGGGGACAGATACGCAGTATTTT
CDR3: CASSLGLAGTDTQYF

size: NA
length: 14
J: TRBJ2-7
V: TRBV4-1
D: NA
DNA: TGCGCCGAAAAGTTCCAGGCAGTCTCCTACGAGCAGTACTTC
CDR3: CAEKFQAVSYEQYF